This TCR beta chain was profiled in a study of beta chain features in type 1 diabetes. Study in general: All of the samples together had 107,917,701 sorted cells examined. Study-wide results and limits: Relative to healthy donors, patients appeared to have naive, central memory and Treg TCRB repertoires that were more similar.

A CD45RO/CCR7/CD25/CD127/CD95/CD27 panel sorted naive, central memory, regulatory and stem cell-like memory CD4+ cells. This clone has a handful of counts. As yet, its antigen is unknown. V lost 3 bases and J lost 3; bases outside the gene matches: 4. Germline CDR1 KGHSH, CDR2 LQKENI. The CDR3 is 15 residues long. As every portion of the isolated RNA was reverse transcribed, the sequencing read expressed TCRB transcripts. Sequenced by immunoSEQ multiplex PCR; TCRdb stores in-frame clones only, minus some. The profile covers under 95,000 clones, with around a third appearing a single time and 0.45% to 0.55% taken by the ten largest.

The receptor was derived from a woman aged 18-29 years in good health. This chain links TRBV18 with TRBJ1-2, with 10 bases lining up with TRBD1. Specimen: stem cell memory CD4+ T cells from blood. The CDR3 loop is CASSPGQGTHYGYTF. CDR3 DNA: TGTGCCAGCTCACCGGGACAGGGGACTCACTATGGCTACACCTTC.